The source of this TCR beta chain is a study of cytomegalovirus exposure and HLA in healthy donors. Study-wide points: Within a later analysis, the majority of CMV-associated TCR beta chains appeared HLA-restricted.

13 Jbeta primers and 60 Vbeta primers were used for the PCR. Only in-frame clones appear in the TCRdb table, and some are missing; sequencing was by immunoSEQ multiplex PCR. This table holds over 30,000 clones. The length of the CDR3 is 16 residues. V lost 4 bases to trimming and J lost 3 bases; unmatched junction nucleotides: 9. Germline V gene data show CDR1 as SGHRS and CDR2 as YFSETQ. Comment on this clone: What it binds is unknown.

The chain links TRBV5-1 to TRBJ2-1; 8 bases fit TRBD1. This sequence was found in a middle-aged man in good health and CMV-seronegative. Specimen: PBMCs. CDR3 in DNA: TGCGCCAGCAGCAAATCGGACAGGGTTGGCTACAATGAGCAGTTCTTC. Translation: CASSKSDRVGYNEQFF.